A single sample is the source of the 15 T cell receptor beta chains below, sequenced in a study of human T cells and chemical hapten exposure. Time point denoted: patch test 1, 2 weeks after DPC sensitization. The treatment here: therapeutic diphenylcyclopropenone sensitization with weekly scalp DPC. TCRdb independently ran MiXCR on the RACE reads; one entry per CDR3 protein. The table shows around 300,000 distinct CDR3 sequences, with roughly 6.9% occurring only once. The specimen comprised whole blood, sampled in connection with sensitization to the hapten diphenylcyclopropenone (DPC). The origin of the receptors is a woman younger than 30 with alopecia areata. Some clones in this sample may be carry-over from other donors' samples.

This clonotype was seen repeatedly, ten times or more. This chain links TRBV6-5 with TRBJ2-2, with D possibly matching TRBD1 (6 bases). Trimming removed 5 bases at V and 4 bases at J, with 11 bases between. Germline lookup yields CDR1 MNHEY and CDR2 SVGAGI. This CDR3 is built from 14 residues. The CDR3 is CASSRGSGTGELFF. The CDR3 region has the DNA TGTGCCAGCAGTAGGGGGTCTGGCACCGGGGAGCTGTTTTTT.

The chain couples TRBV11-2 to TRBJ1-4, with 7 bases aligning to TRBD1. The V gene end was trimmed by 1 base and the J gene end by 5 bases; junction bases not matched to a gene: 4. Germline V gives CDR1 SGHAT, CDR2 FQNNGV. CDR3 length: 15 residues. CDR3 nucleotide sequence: TGTGCCAGCAGCTTAGTGGGGACAGCGAATGAAAAACTGTTTTTT. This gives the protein CASSLVGTANEKLFF.

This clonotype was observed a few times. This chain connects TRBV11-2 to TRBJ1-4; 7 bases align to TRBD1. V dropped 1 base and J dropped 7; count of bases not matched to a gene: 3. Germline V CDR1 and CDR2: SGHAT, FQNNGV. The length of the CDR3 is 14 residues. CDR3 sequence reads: CASSLVAGGEKLFF. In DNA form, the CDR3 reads TGTGCCAGCAGCTTAGTGGCAGGGGGTGAAAAACTGTTTTTT.

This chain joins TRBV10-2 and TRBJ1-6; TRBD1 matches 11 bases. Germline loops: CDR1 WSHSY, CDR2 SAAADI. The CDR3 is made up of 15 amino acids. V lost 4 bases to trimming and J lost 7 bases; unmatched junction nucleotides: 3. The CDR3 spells CASSGTGGVNSPLHF. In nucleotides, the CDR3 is TGCGCCAGCAGTGGGACAGGGGGCGTAAATTCACCCCTCCACTTT.

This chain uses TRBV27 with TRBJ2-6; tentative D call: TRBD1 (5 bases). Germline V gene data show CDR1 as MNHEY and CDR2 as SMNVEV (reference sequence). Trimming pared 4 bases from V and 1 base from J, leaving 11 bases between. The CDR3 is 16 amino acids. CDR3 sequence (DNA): TGTGCCAGCAGTTGGGGCCGACAGTCTGGGGCCAACGTCCTGACTTTC. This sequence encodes CASSWGRQSGANVLTF.

CDR3 residues: CASKRQGGSYEQYF. Here the CDR3 DNA reads TGCGCCAGCAAGAGACAGGGGGGATCCTACGAGCAGTACTTC. The chain carries TRBV5-1 and TRBJ2-7, with TRBD1 matching over 9 bases. CDR1 and CDR2 from the germline V gene are SGHRS and YFSETQ. The junction had 5 bases not matched to a gene; V was cut back by 6 bases and J by 1 base. This CDR3 contains 14 residues.

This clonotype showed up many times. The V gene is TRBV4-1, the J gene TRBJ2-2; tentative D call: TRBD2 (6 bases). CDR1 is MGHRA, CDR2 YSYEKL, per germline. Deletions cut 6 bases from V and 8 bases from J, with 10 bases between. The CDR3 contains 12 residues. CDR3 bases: TGCGCCAGCAGTCCCCTAGCGGGGGAGCTGTTTTTT. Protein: CASSPLAGELFF.

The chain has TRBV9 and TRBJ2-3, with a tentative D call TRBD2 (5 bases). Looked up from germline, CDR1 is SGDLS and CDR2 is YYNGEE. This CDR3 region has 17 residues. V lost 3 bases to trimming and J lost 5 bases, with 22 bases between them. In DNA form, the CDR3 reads TGTGCCAGCAGCGGAGGCCCGGACGCACCGGGGAGAGATACGCAGTATTTT. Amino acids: CASSGGPDAPGRDTQYF.

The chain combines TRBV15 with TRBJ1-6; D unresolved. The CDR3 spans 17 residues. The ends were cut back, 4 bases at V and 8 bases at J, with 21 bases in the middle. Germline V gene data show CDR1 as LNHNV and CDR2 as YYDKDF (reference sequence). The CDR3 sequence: CATSTELLPGGHSPLHF. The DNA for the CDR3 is TGTGCCACCAGCACAGAGTTACTACCGGGTGGGCATTCACCCCTCCACTTT.

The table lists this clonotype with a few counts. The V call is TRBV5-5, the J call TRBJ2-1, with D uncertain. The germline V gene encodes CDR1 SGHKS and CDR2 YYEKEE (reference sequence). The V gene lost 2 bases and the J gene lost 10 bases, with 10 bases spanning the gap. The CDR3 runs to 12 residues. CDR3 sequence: CASSLFVAEQFF. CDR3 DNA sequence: TGTGCCAGCAGCTTATTTGTGGCAGAGCAGTTCTTC.

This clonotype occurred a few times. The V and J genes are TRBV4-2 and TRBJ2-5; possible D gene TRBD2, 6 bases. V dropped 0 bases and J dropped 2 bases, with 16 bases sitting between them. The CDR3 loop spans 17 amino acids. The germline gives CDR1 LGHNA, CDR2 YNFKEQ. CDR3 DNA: TGTGCCAGCAGCCAAGATTTGGCGAGCGGGCTTCAAGAGACCCAGTACTTC. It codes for CASSQDLASGLQETQYF.

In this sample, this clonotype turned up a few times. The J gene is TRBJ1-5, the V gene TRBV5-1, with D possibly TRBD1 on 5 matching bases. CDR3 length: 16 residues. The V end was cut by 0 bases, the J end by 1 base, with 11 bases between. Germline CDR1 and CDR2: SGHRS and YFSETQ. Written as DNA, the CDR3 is TGCGCCAGCAGCTTGGAACCAGGGTTGAGCAATCAGCCCCAGCATTTT. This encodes CASSLEPGLSNQPQHF.

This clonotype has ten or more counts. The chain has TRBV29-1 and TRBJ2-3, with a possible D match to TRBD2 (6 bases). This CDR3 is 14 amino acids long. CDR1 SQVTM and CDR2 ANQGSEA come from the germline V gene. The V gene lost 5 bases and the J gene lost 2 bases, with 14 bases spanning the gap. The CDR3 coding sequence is TGCAGCGTTAGCGTTGCGGGGACCACAGATACGCAGTATTTT. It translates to CSVSVAGTTDTQYF.

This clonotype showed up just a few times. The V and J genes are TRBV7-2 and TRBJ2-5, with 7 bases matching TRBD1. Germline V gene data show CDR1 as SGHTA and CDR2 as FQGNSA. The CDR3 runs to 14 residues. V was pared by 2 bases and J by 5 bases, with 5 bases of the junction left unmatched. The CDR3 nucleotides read TGTGCCAGCAGCTTAATAGGGGGCTGGGAGACCCAGTACTTC. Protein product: CASSLIGGWETQYF.

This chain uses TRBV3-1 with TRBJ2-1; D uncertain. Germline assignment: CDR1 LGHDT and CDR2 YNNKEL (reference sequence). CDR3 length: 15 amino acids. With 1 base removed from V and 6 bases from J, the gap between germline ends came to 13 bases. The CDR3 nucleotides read TGTGCCAGCAGCCAAGGGCCCCTTATCTTCAATGAGCAGTTCTTC. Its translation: CASSQGPLIFNEQFF.